This entry lists 19 T cell receptor beta chains sequenced from one sample in a study of spatial heterogeneity in lung cancer (dated by TCRdb to between 2019 and 2020). Library preparation was by 5' RACE. Sequencer: NextSeq 500. TCRdb reprocessing: public reads trimmed at Q25 with fastp, clones called with MiXCR, in-frame beta chains kept. Entries are consolidated by CDR3 protein sequence, retaining the most common genes and DNA. Recorded for this sample are 40,000 or so distinct CDR3 sequences; 5.2% of them occurred a single time. Jointly, the top ten make up about a quarter of the sample. The intended sense of this specimen's time point label: sample taken at primary tumor resection. Without any cell sorting, TCR sequencing was performed on whole RNA extracted either from tumor and nontumor lung tissue or from cryopreserved PBMC samples. This sample comprised PBMCs, obtained at surgery. The receptors were sampled from a female donor with early-stage non-small cell lung cancer.

By proportion, this clonotype is medium-sized. The gene calls are TRBV28 and TRBJ2-7; the D gene is possibly TRBD1 (6 bases). Trimming pared 4 bases from V and 4 bases from J, leaving 11 bases between. The CDR3 contains 13 residues. The germline CDR1 and CDR2 sequences are MDHEN and SYDVKM. The CDR3 here is CASSSEGGYEQYF. In DNA form, the CDR3 reads TGTGCCAGCAGTTCGGAAGGGGGTTACGAGCAGTACTTC.

The chain uses TRBV11-2 and TRBJ2-4, with a weak D call TRBD1 (6 bases). The germline gives CDR1 SGHAT, CDR2 FQNNGV. V lost 4 bases to trimming and J lost 1 base, with 17 bases between them. The CDR3 consists of 17 residues. This CDR3 is CASSSRRDNRAKNIQYF. The CDR3 DNA reads TGTGCCAGCAGCTCACGACGGGACAATAGGGCCAAAAACATTCAGTACTTC.

This sequence joins TRBV9 and TRBJ1-1; no clear D gene. There are 16 residues in the CDR3. Germline lookup yields CDR1 SGDLS and CDR2 YYNGEE. The V end lost 2 bases, the J end lost 1 base, and 15 bases lay between the germline ends. The CDR3 loop is CASSVRGDYTNTEAFF. The CDR3 region has the DNA TGTGCCAGCAGCGTTCGGGGAGATTATACGAACACTGAAGCTTTCTTT.

This clonotype was counted at least ten times. J is TRBJ2-4 and V is TRBV10-3; 7 bases fit TRBD1. CDR1 and CDR2 from the germline V gene are ENHRY and SYGVKD. J was trimmed by 6 bases and V by 5 bases; bases with no gene match: 4. The CDR3 loop spans 13 amino acids. The CDR3 loop is CAISTGAGNIQYF. The CDR3 nucleotides are TGTGCCATCAGTACAGGGGCGGGAAACATTCAGTACTTC.

Only one count was recorded for this clonotype. The V call is TRBV19, the J call TRBJ1-2, with 8 bases identical to TRBD1. In germline, CDR1 is LNHDA, CDR2 SQIVND (reference sequence). The trim removed 11 bases at V and 5 bases at J, leaving 7 bases unmatched. CDR3 length: 12 amino acids. The CDR3 is CAGRGQGYGYTF. CDR3 nucleotides: TGTGCCGGTCGTGGACAGGGTTATGGCTACACCTTC.

This clonotype was recorded many times. The chain is built from TRBV15 and TRBJ2-7, with 11 nucleotides matching TRBD2. The germline V gene has CDR1 LNHNV and CDR2 YYDKDF (reference sequence). This CDR3 has 15 amino acids. The junction had 5 bases not matched to a gene; V was cut back by 0 bases and J by 7 bases. The CDR3 DNA reads as TGTGCCACCAGCAGAGATAGCGGGGGGGCGAGGGAGCAGTACTTC. The encoded protein is CATSRDSGGAREQYF.

This clonotype was seen ten or more times. Here the CDR3 DNA reads TGTGCCAGCAGCCCTGGACCGGGGGAAGAGACCCAGTACTTC. It encodes CASSPGPGEETQYF. The chain joins TRBV9 to TRBJ2-5; possible D gene TRBD2, 6 bases. Trimming stripped 4 bases from V and 3 bases from J, with 13 bases between. The length of the CDR3 is 14 residues. Germline V lookup: CDR1 SGDLS, CDR2 YYNGEE.

This clonotype was seen repeatedly, ten times or more. This rearrangement joins TRBV5-1 to TRBJ2-6; 8 positions match TRBD1. Germline V lookup: CDR1 SGHRS, CDR2 YFSETQ. After removal of 0 bases from V and 3 bases from J, the junction contained 5 bases not matched to a gene. The CDR3 spans 17 residues. Here the CDR3 DNA reads TGCGCCAGCAGCTTGGGGACAGGGAAAGGTGGGGCCAACGTCCTGACTTTC. Amino acid sequence: CASSLGTGKGGANVLTF.

This clonotype was counted many times. The chain recombines TRBV6-5 with TRBJ2-5; D not certain. V lost 4 bases and J lost 3, with 21 bases in between. CDR1 is MNHEY, CDR2 SVGAGI, per germline. The length of the CDR3 is 17 residues. The CDR3 loop reads CASSSSPTLGREETQYF. The CDR3 DNA sequence: TGTGCCAGCAGTTCTTCCCCTACCCTGGGTAGGGAAGAGACCCAGTACTTC.

This clonotype was seen many times. The V and J genes are TRBV6-2 or TRBV6-3 and TRBJ1-1, with unresolved D. V lost 8 bases, J lost 1 base, and 23 bases lay in between. Germline lookup yields CDR1 MNHEY and CDR2 SVGEGT. The CDR3 length is 17 residues. CDR3 coding DNA: TGTGCCAGCTATGTCTTTTCGGTCCGGGCAGGGAACACTGAAGCTTTCTTT. It translates to CASYVFSVRAGNTEAFF.

This clonotype has a count of ten or more. This chain uses TRBV28 with TRBJ2-7, with D possibly matching TRBD2 (6 bases). The V and J ends lost 6 bases and 2 bases respectively, with 14 bases between them. Germline CDR1 and CDR2: MDHEN and SYDVKM. The CDR3 is made up of 14 amino acids. CDR3 in DNA: TGTGCCAGCAGCCCCGGAGGGCCGCCCTACGAGCAGTACTTC. This gives the protein CASSPGGPPYEQYF.

The chain combines TRBV6-5 with TRBJ1-4; 7 bases are a match to TRBD1. This CDR3 comprises 12 residues. In germline, CDR1 is MNHEY, CDR2 SVGAGI. Germline trimming cut 6 bases from V and 8 bases from J; bases unmatched to any gene: 3. The CDR3 reads CASRKGAEKLFF. DNA of the CDR3: TGTGCCAGCAGGAAGGGGGCGGAAAAACTGTTTTTT.

This clonotype was recorded at least ten times. This chain connects TRBV7-2 to TRBJ2-1, with D unclear. Germline loops: CDR1 SGHTA, CDR2 FQGNSA. Between the trimmed V and J ends, which lost 1 base and 9 bases, there was a span of 13 bases. The CDR3 is 14 amino acids. The DNA of the CDR3 is TGTGCCAGCAGCTTAGAGTACCAGAGCCCTGAGCAGTTCTTC. Encoded protein: CASSLEYQSPEQFF.

This sequence joins TRBV20-1 and TRBJ1-1, with TRBD1 identical over 7 bases. Germline CDR1 is DFQATT and CDR2 is SNEGSKA (reference sequence). V was clipped by 3 bases and J by 8 bases; unmatched bases: 12. The CDR3 totals 14 residues. The CDR3 bases are TGCAGTGCTAGGAGTCCGACAGGGTTTGGGGAAGCTTTCTTT. It is translated as CSARSPTGFGEAFF.

At least ten counts were recorded for this clonotype. The V and J genes are TRBV10-3 and TRBJ2-7; D perhaps matches TRBD2 (7 bases). CDR3 size: 13 residues. The ends were cut back, 3 bases at V and 3 bases at J, with 9 bases in the middle. Per the germline V gene, CDR1 is ENHRY and CDR2 is SYGVKD. Here the CDR3 DNA reads TGTGCCATCAGTGACGGGGGGCTCTACGAGCAGTACTTC. The encoded protein is CAISDGGLYEQYF.

This clonotype appeared many times. The chain has TRBV2 and TRBJ1-6; D gene uncertain. Germline values: CDR1 SNHLY, CDR2 FYNNEI. The CDR3 is 14 residues long. V was trimmed by 4 bases and J by 17 bases, leaving 21 bases between them. This CDR3 is CASSVDNQRSFFHF. The CDR3 DNA follows: TGTGCCAGCAGTGTTGACAATCAGAGATCCTTCTTCCACTTT.

The table lists this clonotype with a few counts. The chain links TRBV27 to TRBJ1-1, with D possibly being TRBD1 (6 bases). The CDR3 is 14 amino acids. The V gene lost 7 bases and the J gene lost 11 bases, with 23 bases spanning the gap. The germline V gene has CDR1 MNHEY and CDR2 SMNVEV (reference sequence). CDR3 DNA sequence: TGTGCCAGCACTATGACCCGGGGGGGGCGAGAGGCTTTCTTT. The encoded protein is CASTMTRGGREAFF.

Many counts were recorded for this clonotype. The chain uses TRBV7-2 and TRBJ2-7, with TRBD1 identical over 7 bases. CDR3 size: 14 residues. V was clipped by 6 bases and J by 3 bases; unmatched bases: 8. From germline, CDR1 is SGHTA and CDR2 FQGNSA. The CDR3 protein is CASRPRNRGYEQYF. The CDR3 DNA follows: TGTGCCAGCAGACCCCGAAACAGGGGCTACGAGCAGTACTTC.

This clonotype was seen many times. The gene calls are TRBV4-1 and TRBJ1-6; D not certain. The CDR3 has 16 amino acids. Per the germline V gene, CDR1 is MGHRA and CDR2 is YSYEKL. V shed 3 bases and J shed 0 bases, with 9 bases lying between them. The CDR3 coding sequence is TGCGCCAGCAGCCATTGGGTCTCCTCCTATAATTCACCCCTCCACTTT. This translates into CASSHWVSSYNSPLHF.